These T cell receptor beta chains were read from a single sample in a study of T-cell reconstitution after alpha-beta-depleted transplantation in children. MiXCR, applied by TCRdb to the PCR reads, yields one record per CDR3 protein. This sample has approximately 400,000 distinct CDR3 sequences, with 15% to 20% found just once. The source material was PBMCs, mostly from graft donor cells, sampled 360 days after TCRalphabeta/CD19-depleted stem cell transplant. These receptors came from a boy younger than two who had a stem cell transplant for Wiskott-Aldrich syndrome, so the T cells may come from the graft donor. CDR3s include the opening cysteine and the closing phenylalanine or tryptophan. D genes are given only for firm matches. Not all rows give a size; the values are once, few, many and, for expanded clones, a class.

clone_size j_call d_call v_call cdr3_nt cdr3_aa
NA TRBJ2-1 TRBD1 TRBV7-9 TGTGCCAGCAGCTTAGCGGGACAGGGGGCGAATGAGCAGTTCTTC CASSLAGQGANEQFF
few TRBJ2-7 NA TRBV18 TGTGCCAGCTCACCGAAAGAGACTAGCTACGAGCAGTACTTC CASSPKETSYEQYF
few TRBJ2-7 NA TRBV4-1 TGCGCCAGCAGCCAAGCCTATGACAGGGAGGGCTACGAGCAGTACTTC CASSQAYDREGYEQYF
few TRBJ2-4 NA TRBV6-5 TGTGCCAGCAGTTACTCCGTCGCCAAAAACATTCAGTACTTC CASSYSVAKNIQYF
NA TRBJ2-1 NA TRBV3-1 TGTGCCAGCAGCCAAGCCAGGCCCCCGAGGGTAAATGAGCAGTTCTTC CASSQARPPRVNEQFF
NA TRBJ2-1 TRBD2 TRBV11-2 TGTGCCAGCAGCTTAGTAGGGAAACCAGCGGGAGGGCATTATGGCAATGAGCAGTTCTTC CASSLVGKPAGGHYGNEQFF
NA TRBJ2-5 TRBD2 TRBV19 TGTGCCAGTAGTATAGCCGGCGGGAGGGCCGGAGAGACCCAGTACTTC CASSIAGGRAGETQYF
few TRBJ2-5 NA TRBV4-1 TGCGCCAGCAGCCATCCCCTAGGTGGGCAAGAGACCCAGTACTTC CASSHPLGGQETQYF
many TRBJ2-1 TRBD2 TRBV24-1 TGTGCCACCGGTCGGGGGGAATACTACAATGAGCAGTTCTTC CATGRGEYYNEQFF
once TRBJ2-3 NA TRBV11-1 TGTGCCAGCAGCTCCTACTCGGGACGTCTAGATACGCAGTATTTT CASSSYSGRLDTQYF
NA TRBJ2-3 TRBD2 TRBV12-3/TRBV12-4 TGTGCCAGCAGTAGGTTTTCCGGGACTAGCGGTTTCACAGATACGCAGTATTTT CASSRFSGTSGFTDTQYF